The clone carrying this T cell receptor (beta chain) was counted only a few times. The data derive from a study of tumor-infiltrating lymphocytes in primary liver carcinoma. On the study more broadly: The five patients, who were men and women, ranged in age from 30 to 69 years.

The input was 500 ng total RNA; TCR beta cDNA was made from it with a constant-region primer. For TCR beta, libraries were produced by three nested multiplex PCR rounds using slightly modified ARM-PCR. A C-beta reverse primer was combined with TRBV1-TRBV30 forward primers in the first two PCR rounds, and each round had 10 cycles. TCRdb passed the multiplex PCR reads through MiXCR, listing each CDR3 protein once. The profile shows 150,000 to 200,000 distinct CDR3 sequences, 50% to 75% of them singletons. J lost 3 bases, V lost 10 bases, and 10 bases had no gene match. The CDR3 is made up of 14 amino acids. Extraction also yielded germline DNA, while blood RNA was obtained from unsorted whole blood.

The sample taken for sequencing was peripheral blood. The V call is TRBV12-3 or TRBV12-4, the J call TRBJ2-7, with 9 nucleotides matching TRBD2. The source is a man aged 35 to 55 with primary liver carcinoma and hepatitis B virus infection. For the CDR3, the DNA is TGTGCCACCAACGCAGCGGGAGGCTTCTACGAGCAGTACTTC. Amino acids: CATNAAGGFYEQYF.